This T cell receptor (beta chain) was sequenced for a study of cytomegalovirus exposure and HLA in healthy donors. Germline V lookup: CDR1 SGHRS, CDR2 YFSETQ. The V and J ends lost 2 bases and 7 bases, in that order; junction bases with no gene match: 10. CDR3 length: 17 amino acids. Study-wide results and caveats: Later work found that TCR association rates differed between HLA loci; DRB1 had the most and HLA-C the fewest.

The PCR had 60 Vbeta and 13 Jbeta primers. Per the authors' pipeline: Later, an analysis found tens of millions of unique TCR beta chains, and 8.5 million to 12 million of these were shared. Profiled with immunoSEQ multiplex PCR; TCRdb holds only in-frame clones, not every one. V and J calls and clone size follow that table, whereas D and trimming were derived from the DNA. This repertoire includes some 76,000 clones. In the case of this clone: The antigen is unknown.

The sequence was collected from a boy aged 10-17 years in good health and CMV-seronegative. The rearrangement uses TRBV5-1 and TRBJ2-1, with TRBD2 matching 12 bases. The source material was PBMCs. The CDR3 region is CASSFLTSGGLKNEQFF. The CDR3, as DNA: TGCGCCAGCAGCTTTTTGACTAGCGGGGGCCTTAAAAATGAGCAGTTCTTC.